This T cell receptor beta chain appears in the sequencing data of a study of blood T cells in healthy people across ages. General observations from the study: Per million T cells, TCR beta diversity dropped roughly linearly as age increased.

With regard to this clonotype: Its antigen is as yet unknown. This may come from a read error, since a much larger clone is one base off.

For the second PCR, which ran for roughly 7 to 11 cycles, a sample-barcoded 5' primer and a J-beta primer mix were used. In TCRdb, the 5' RACE reads were re-called with MiXCR into one record per CDR3 protein. In the table there are 550,000 to 800,000 distinct CDR3 sequences, less than 40% of which are singletons. CDR3 size: 18 residues. With 1 base removed from V and 7 bases from J, the gap between germline ends came to 26 bases. From germline, CDR1 is KGHSH and CDR2 LQKENI. This receptor was obtained from an elderly woman in good health. The chain couples TRBV18 to TRBJ2-7; D gene unclear. Sequences were obtained from blood. The CDR3 protein is CASSPRAPGPALDNEQYF. The CDR3 DNA follows: TGTGCCAGCTCACCACGGGCTCCGGGTCCGGCATTAGACAATGAGCAGTACTTC.